The 3 T cell receptor beta chains below all came from one sample that was sequenced in a study of monozygotic twins with inflammatory bowel disease. From its re-call of the 5' RACE reads, TCRdb lists each CDR3 protein once, without DNA. Recorded for this sample: more than 300,000 distinct CDR3 sequences. The sample was blood. Source of these receptors: a human donor with ulcerative colitis or Crohn's disease, or a healthy co-twin of an affected twin (not recorded which).

The rearrangement uses TRBV7-2 and TRBJ2-7; TCRdb proposes TRBD2, but this gene call is untestable without DNA. This CDR3 is built from 12 residues. Per germline, CDR1 SGHTA and CDR2 FQGNSA. The CDR3 is CASSPSLGEQYF.

The CDR3 here is CASSFDGRALREEQYF. The V call is TRBV5-1, the J call TRBJ2-7; TCRdb's D call, TRBD2, is unchecked because there is no DNA. The CDR3 has 16 residues. Germline values: CDR1 SGHRS, CDR2 YFSETQ.

This chain connects TRBV7-9 to TRBJ2-3; absent DNA, TCRdb's TRBD1 call cannot be checked. The CDR3 is 16 amino acids. Germline CDR1 is SEHNR and CDR2 is FQNEAQ (reference sequence). Here the CDR3 reads CASSLGQVSSTDTQYF.